This TCR beta chain comes out of a study of blood T cell repertoires in COVID-19. Germline CDR1 reads SGHDT; CDR2 reads YYEEEE. With 1 base clipped from V and 8 bases from J, the junction kept 6 bases outside the gene matches. The CDR3 covers 15 residues. Sequenced by immunoSEQ multiplex PCR; TCRdb stores in-frame clones only, minus some. This table holds more than 150,000 clones, around 86% found once. This clonotype originated in a man in his sixties with COVID-19, enrolled during active disease. The sample consisted of peripheral blood. The chain combines TRBV5-6 with TRBJ1-4; 9 positions agree with TRBD1. The CDR3 DNA sequence: TGTGCCAGCAGCTTGAGGGGACAGGGAACAGAAAAACTGTTTTTT. Translation: CASSLRGQGTEKLFF.